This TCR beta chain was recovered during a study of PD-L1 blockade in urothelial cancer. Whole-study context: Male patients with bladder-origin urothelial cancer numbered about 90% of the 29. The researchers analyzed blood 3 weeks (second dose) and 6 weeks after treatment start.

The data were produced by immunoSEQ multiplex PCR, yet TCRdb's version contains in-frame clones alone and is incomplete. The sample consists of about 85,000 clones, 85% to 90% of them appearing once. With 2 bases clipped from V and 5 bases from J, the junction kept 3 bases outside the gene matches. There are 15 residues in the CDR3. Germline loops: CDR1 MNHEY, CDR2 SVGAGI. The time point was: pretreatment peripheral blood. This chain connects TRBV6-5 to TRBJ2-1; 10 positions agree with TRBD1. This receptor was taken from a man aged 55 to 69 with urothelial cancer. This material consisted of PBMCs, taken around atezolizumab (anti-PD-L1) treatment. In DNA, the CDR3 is TGTGCCAGCAGTTACCTGGGACAGGGGAACAATGAGCAGTTCTTC. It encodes CASSYLGQGNNEQFF.